Below are 9 T cell receptor beta chains sequenced from a single sample in a study of shared clonotypes between healthy human individuals. The protocol was immunoSEQ multiplex PCR, while the TCRdb copy is restricted to in-frame clones and leaves out a portion. Of about 380,000 clones listed, about 96% are singletons. Input material: memory CD8+ T cells sorted from blood. Sample subset: CD45RO+ cells pooled with CCR7-negative TemRA cells. The receptors stem from a man in his thirties or forties in good health.

The chain is built from TRBV2 and TRBJ1-1; TRBD1 matches at 8 bases. The ends lost 6 bases at V and 7 bases at J; junction bases unmatched: 7. CDR1 and CDR2 from the germline V gene are SNHLY and FYNNEI. The CDR3 covers 13 residues. The CDR3 reads CASSEDRDFEAFF. The DNA of the CDR3 is TGTGCCAGCAGCGAGGACAGGGACTTTGAAGCTTTCTTT.

The rearrangement links TRBV29-1 to TRBJ2-3; tentatively, D is TRBD1 (5 bases). V was clipped by 4 bases and J by 6 bases, with 14 bases between them. Germline CDR1 and CDR2: SQVTM and ANQGSEA. The CDR3 spans 13 residues. The CDR3 DNA follows: TGCAGCGTTGTAGCCAGCAAGGGGGATACGCAGTATTTT. Its translation: CSVVASKGDTQYF.

The genes are TRBV5-1 and TRBJ1-1, with 7 bases matching TRBD1. This CDR3 contains 15 residues. Trimming cost V 3 bases and J 0 bases; bases outside gene matches: 5. Per germline, CDR1 SGHRS and CDR2 YFSETQ. CDR3 in amino acids: CASSSGTVMNTEAFF. CDR3 DNA sequence: TGCGCCAGCAGCTCCGGGACAGTAATGAACACTGAAGCTTTCTTT.

This clone is a singleton in its sample. V gene TRBV7-9 combines with J gene TRBJ2-3, with 11 bases that match TRBD2. V gave up 4 bases and J gave up 3 bases; unmatched junction bases: 9. There are 17 residues in the CDR3. Germline CDR1 and CDR2: SEHNR and FQNEAQ (reference sequence). CDR3 in amino acids: CASSSHATSGRTDTQYF. The CDR3 DNA follows: TGTGCCAGCAGCTCCCACGCAACTAGCGGGAGAACAGATACGCAGTATTTT.

This clone has just one count. V usage is TRBV27 and J usage is TRBJ1-2, with TRBD1 identical over 7 bases. Germline V gene data show CDR1 as MNHEY and CDR2 as SMNVEV (reference sequence). This CDR3 has 14 amino acids. With V trimmed by 6 bases and J by 8 bases, 12 bases remained unmatched. The DNA for the CDR3 is TGTGCCAGCAGGGCACCCGACAGGGTGTGGGGCTACACCTTC. Its translation is CASRAPDRVWGYTF.

The chain combines TRBV5-1 with TRBJ2-7, with 10 bases matching TRBD1. The CDR3 totals 14 residues. Germline CDR1 reads SGHRS; CDR2 reads YFSETQ. The junction had 6 bases not matched to a gene; V was cut back by 4 bases and J by 5 bases. The CDR3 reads CASSLQGQGNEQYF. For the CDR3, the DNA is TGCGCCAGCAGCCTCCAGGGACAGGGGAACGAGCAGTACTTC. Variable domain in full (rest from reference TRBV5-1 and TRBJ2-7): KAGVTQTPRYLIKTRGQQVTLSCSPISGHRSVSWYQQTPGQGLQFLFEYFSETQRNKGNFPGRFSGRQFSNSRSEMNVSTLELGDSALYLCASSLQGQGNEQYFGPGTRLTVT.

The chain links TRBV6-1 to TRBJ1-5, with D maybe TRBD1 (5 bases). V dropped 2 bases and J dropped 4 bases, with 21 bases sitting between them. CDR3 size: 18 residues. The germline gives CDR1 MNHNS, CDR2 SASEGT. In nucleotides, the CDR3 is TGTGCCAGCAGTGAATGGTTTTTCCATCAGGGATCAAATCAGCCCCAGCATTTT. Amino acid sequence: CASSEWFFHQGSNQPQHF.

V gene TRBV28 combines with J gene TRBJ2-7, with 7 bases identical to TRBD1. There are 15 residues in the CDR3. Germline loops: CDR1 MDHEN, CDR2 SYDVKM. V lost 2 bases to trimming and J lost 5 bases; unmatched junction nucleotides: 9. CDR3 sequence: CASSLPPTGFHEQYF. For the CDR3, the DNA is TGTGCCAGCAGTTTACCCCCGACAGGGTTCCACGAGCAGTACTTC.

The J gene is TRBJ2-7, the V gene TRBV28; either TRBD1 or TRBD2 may supply D (5 bases each). Germline V gene sequence: CDR1 MDHEN, CDR2 SYDVKM. The CDR3 runs 14 residues. V dropped 7 bases and J dropped 2 bases, with 15 bases sitting between them. Here the CDR3 reads CASTTGAFPYEQYF. DNA of the CDR3: TGTGCCAGCACTACCGGGGCCTTCCCCTACGAGCAGTACTTC.